The 6 T cell receptor beta chains listed next were all sequenced from one sample in a study of T-cell reconstitution after alpha-beta-depleted transplantation in children. Unique molecular identifiers were incorporated during preparation of the TCRbeta library. A single record per CDR3 protein comes from TCRdb applying MiXCR to the PCR reads. The data contain some 10,000 distinct CDR3 sequences, around 13% of them singletons. Sample: PBMCs, mostly from graft donor cells, taken 60 days after TCRalphabeta/CD19-depleted stem cell transplant. These receptor sequences come from a male patient younger than 18 who had a stem cell transplant for acute lymphoblastic leukemia, so the T cells may come from the graft donor.

Within the sample, this clonotype is medium-sized. The chain combines TRBV7-6 with TRBJ2-1; tentatively, D is TRBD1 or TRBD2 (7 bases each). V lost 1 base to trimming and J lost 4 bases, with 11 bases between them. The CDR3 spans 15 residues. CDR1 and CDR2 from the germline V gene are SGHVS and FNYEAQ. CDR3: CASSLGQGGYNEQFF. The CDR3 coding sequence is TGTGCCAGCAGCTTAGGACAGGGAGGGTACAATGAGCAGTTCTTC.

In this sample, this clonotype turned up many times. V is TRBV15 and J is TRBJ2-3; TRBD2 aligns across 11 bases. Trimming removed 1 base from V and 3 bases from J; junction bases left unmatched: 3. Germline loops: CDR1 LNHNV, CDR2 YYDKDF (reference sequence). This CDR3 contains 16 residues. CDR3: CATSRGPSGGTDTQYF. The CDR3 bases are TGTGCCACCAGCAGAGGCCCTAGCGGGGGGACAGATACGCAGTATTTT.

This clonotype was seen repeatedly, ten times or more. This chain joins TRBV9 and TRBJ2-2; D is perhaps TRBD1 (5 bases). Germline-derived CDR1 and CDR2 are SGDLS and YYNGEE. V was pared by 0 bases and J by 1 base, with 10 bases between. This CDR3 is 16 amino acids long. In DNA, the CDR3 is TGTGCCAGCAGCGTAGTAGGACATTTGAACACCGGGGAGCTGTTTTTT. Translation: CASSVVGHLNTGELFF.

The J gene is TRBJ1-5, the V gene TRBV19; a possible D gene is TRBD1 (6 bases). Germline CDR1 LNHDA, CDR2 SQIVND (reference sequence). V was shortened by 4 bases and J by 6 bases, with 16 bases between the two germline ends. The CDR3 is 15 residues long. CDR3 protein: CASSTRLTGIQPQHF. As DNA, the CDR3 is TGTGCCAGTAGTACACGCCTCACAGGGATTCAGCCCCAGCATTTT.

Details on this clonotype: Possible read error: a much larger clone is one base away. CDR3: CASSLAPDEELFF. The CDR3 DNA is TGTGCCAGCAGCTTAGCCCCTGATGAAGAACTGTTTTTT. V is TRBV7-2 and J is TRBJ1-4; D unresolved. This CDR3 region has 13 residues. Per the germline V gene, CDR1 is SGHTA and CDR2 is FQGNSA. The whole variable domain, filled in from reference TRBV7-2 and TRBJ1-4, reads GAGVSQSPSNKVTEKGKDVELRCDPISGHTALYWYRQSLGQGLEFLIYFQGNSAPDKSGLPSDRFSAERTGGSVSTLTIQRTQQEDSAVYLCASSLAPDEELFFGSGTQLSVL.

This clonotype was counted many times. This chain joins TRBV27 and TRBJ2-7; TRBD2 matches 9 bases. Germline values: CDR1 MNHEY, CDR2 SMNVEV (reference sequence). The CDR3 runs 15 residues. V lost 3 bases and J lost 3; bases outside the gene matches: 6. DNA of the CDR3: TGTGCCAGCAGTTTCCGCTTAGCGGGAGTCTACGAGCAGTACTTC. Its protein is CASSFRLAGVYEQYF.